This is a list of T cell receptor beta chains from one sample in a study of persistence of HIV-infected CD4 T cells. Profiled with immunoSEQ multiplex PCR; TCRdb holds only in-frame clones, not every one. Seen here are about 45,000 clones, 91% observed once, and the top ten hold less than 2%. Their antigens remain unidentified. The source material was CD4+ T cells sorted from PBMCs after roughly 18-hour stimulation, sampled from a patient who received antiretroviral therapy. The origin of the receptors is an adult man with HIV who was CMV-seropositive. Each CDR3 is given with its conserved first and last residue. D genes are given only for firm matches. The listing skips clone size in some rows; elsewhere it reads once, few, many or a size class.

len	abundance	d_gene	v_gene	j_gene	CDR3aa	CDR3nt
15	NA	TRBD1	TRBV15	TRBJ2-3	CATSRGKGAPNTQYF	TGTGCCACCAGCAGAGGGAAGGGGGCGCCGAATACGCAGTATTTT
16	NA	NA	TRBV15	TRBJ1-4	CATSRDLAGFKEKLFF	TGTGCCACCAGCAGAGATCTTGCGGGGTTTAAGGAAAAACTGTTTTTT
19	NA	TRBD2	TRBV7-2	TRBJ2-1	CASSSLAGATRGSYNEQFF	TGTGCCAGCAGCTCTCTAGCGGGGGCCACAAGGGGCTCCTACAATGAGCAGTTCTTC
14	NA	TRBD1	TRBV6-5	TRBJ1-5	CASTGQGGNQPQHF	TGTGCCAGTACGGGACAGGGTGGCAATCAGCCCCAGCATTTT
12	NA	NA	TRBV6-5	TRBJ1-2	CASSYTNYGYTF	TGTGCCAGCAGTTACACGAACTATGGCTACACCTTC
15	NA	NA	TRBV3-1/TRBV3-2	TRBJ1-1	CASSPAGFRDTEAFF	TGTGCCAGCAGCCCCGCGGGTTTTCGGGACACTGAAGCTTTCTTT
14	NA	TRBD2	TRBV18	TRBJ2-1	CASSQAGGYNEQFF	TGTGCCAGCTCTCAAGCGGGGGGCTACAATGAGCAGTTCTTC
14	NA	NA	TRBV27	TRBJ2-3	CASSFSGNTDTQYF	TGTGCCAGCAGTTTCTCAGGGAACACAGATACGCAGTATTTT
14	few	NA	TRBV5-4	TRBJ1-5	CASSLGRAGQPQHF	TGTGCCAGCAGCCTGGGAAGGGCAGGGCAGCCCCAGCATTTT
14	once	NA	TRBV6-2/TRBV6-3	TRBJ1-1	CASSYRQGNTEAFF	TGTGCCAGCAGTTACAGGCAGGGGAACACTGAAGCTTTCTTT
15	NA	NA	TRBV7-6	TRBJ1-5	CASSDIGDSNQPQHF	TGTGCCAGCAGCGATATCGGGGATAGCAATCAGCCCCAGCATTTT
15	NA	NA	TRBV7-2	TRBJ2-7	CASSPGGLGGREQYF	TGTGCCAGCAGCCCAGGTGGACTAGGGGGGCGAGAGCAGTACTTC
16	NA	NA	TRBV7-8	TRBJ1-4	CASSFSGRGGNEKLFF	TGTGCCAGCAGCTTTTCAGGCAGAGGGGGAAATGAAAAACTGTTTTTT
18	NA	NA	TRBV14	TRBJ2-3	CASSLPIGEPSSTDTQYF	TGTGCCAGCAGCCTCCCAATCGGTGAGCCTTCTAGCACAGATACGCAGTATTTT
15	NA	TRBD2	TRBV11-3	TRBJ2-2	CASSLTSGWAGELFF	TGTGCCAGCAGCCTGACTAGCGGGTGGGCCGGGGAGCTGTTTTTT
14	NA	NA	TRBV6-2/TRBV6-3	TRBJ1-5	CASSQTTSNQPQHF	TGTGCCAGCAGTCAAACAACGAGCAATCAGCCCCAGCATTTT
14	NA	TRBD1	TRBV6-5	TRBJ2-7	CASSSDRGDYERYF	TGTGCCAGCAGTAGCGACAGGGGCGACTACGAGCGGTACTTC
14	NA	NA	TRBV6-6	TRBJ2-2	CASRSDATTGELFF	TGTGCCAGCAGGAGCGACGCAACCACCGGGGAGCTGTTTTTT
16	NA	NA	TRBV2	TRBJ1-1	CASSPTSAILGTEAFF	TGTGCCAGCAGCCCAACGTCTGCGATTTTGGGCACTGAAGCTTTCTTT
15	NA	NA	TRBV27	TRBJ1-5	CASPWAYNSNQPQHF	TGTGCCAGCCCGTGGGCATACAATAGCAATCAGCCCCAGCATTTT
13	NA	NA	TRBV12-3/TRBV12-4	TRBJ1-1	CASSLEGTIRSLF	TGTGCCAGCAGTTTAGAGGGGACTATTAGGAGTCTGTTT
15	NA	NA	TRBV6-5	TRBJ1-3	CASQKDSLSGNTIYF	TGTGCCAGCCAAAAGGACAGCCTCTCTGGAAACACCATATATTTT
19	NA	TRBD1	TRBV30	TRBJ2-1	CAWSEDRGLDLSSYNEQFF	TGTGCCTGGAGTGAGGACAGGGGGCTAGATTTAAGCTCCTACAATGAGCAGTTCTTC
15	NA	NA	TRBV11-3	TRBJ2-2	CASSLVGGTAGELFF	TGTGCCAGCAGCTTAGTTGGAGGAACCGCCGGGGAGCTGTTTTTT
16	NA	NA	TRBV19	TRBJ1-4	CASSMGGQSTNEKLFF	TGTGCCAGTAGTATGGGTGGACAGTCAACTAATGAAAAACTGTTTTTT
10	NA	NA	TRBV5-8	TRBJ1-1	CASSFLEAFF	TGTGCCAGCAGCTTCCTTGAAGCTTTCTTT